This TCR beta chain was observed in a study of T-cell memory formation after mild COVID-19. Regarding the study as a whole: Confirmation of SARS-CoV-2 specificity was lacking for second-wave clones peaking day 37. Clones that shrank (day 15 to 85) were balanced CD4/CD8, whereas later expanders leaned CD4+. Several responding clones turned up in pre-infection memory, indicating that cross-reactive memory may have taken part.

The V gene's germline CDR1 is SGHVS and CDR2 FQNEAQ. This CDR3 region has 14 residues. Turning to this clonotype: Its antigen is still unknown. Mismatch with germline at one junction end may stem from a read error.

One entry per CDR3 protein results from TCRdb running MiXCR on the 5' RACE reads. Altogether about 430,000 distinct CDR3 sequences are present, approximately 24% being singletons, with the ten largest covering roughly 9.7%. The chain employs TRBV7-8 and TRBJ2-7, with TRBD2 identical over 14 bases. This TCR was recovered from an adult woman who had mild COVID-19 (a few samples of this study predate the infection). Cell type and time point are not known. The specimen sequenced was PBMCs or a T cell subset sorted from them (not recorded which). CDR3 nucleotides: TGTGCCAGCAGCTTACGCACAGGGACTAGCGGGGGCCACTTC. Protein sequence: CASSLRTGTSGGHF.